This T cell receptor (beta chain) was found in a study of T-cell reconstitution after alpha-beta-depleted transplantation in children (dated by TCRdb to the mid-2010s). Turning to the overall study: Using TCR repertoire profiling, the study followed T-cell immune reconstitution in a quantitative way in children after TCRalphabeta/CD19-depleted allogeneic hematopoietic cell transplantation.

According to the study, the label for this sample's treatment or condition signals: allogeneic hematopoietic cell transplantation with graft depleted of TCRalphabeta T cells and CD19 B cells. Transplant recipients were children who received TCRalphabeta/CD19-depleted allogeneic hematopoietic cell grafts. What the study reported, not specific to this receptor: The apparently early alphabetaT-cell count recovery about two months after transplant was reportedly dependent on only several hundred rapidly expanded clones derived from non-depleted graft cells. Over subsequent months, a decline in hyperexpanded clone frequencies was noted, and after one year, T-cell counts and TCRbeta diversity were mostly ascribed to newly produced T cells. In some patients, the high TCRbeta diversity seen at day 60 was put down to recipient T cells and intrathymic progenitors that had survived conditioning.

Concerning this clonotype: Its binding antigen is unknown. Per-base qualities were not stored, and no clone one base away is much larger.

Counted from cysteine to phenylalanine, this CDR3 has 15 amino acids. Of all the DNA, just the CDR3 is kept, 45 bases in frame from base 1. Trimming leaves V shorter by 7 bases and J shorter by 5 bases, with the junction holding 12 bases beyond the gene matches. The germline V gene yields MDHEN for CDR1 and SYDVKM for CDR2. The library was made by PCR. The data were produced on an Illumina HiSeq 2500. To normalize quantification of the TCRbeta repertoire, the TCR libraries were built with molecular barcoding that relied on unique molecular identifiers. TCRdb took the public reads, trimmed them with fastp at Q25, ran MiXCR for clone calling and kept in-frame beta chains. Here each entry gathers all rows of one CDR3 protein and keeps the most common genes and DNA. In this sample the table shows 800,000 to 1,000,000 distinct CDR3 sequences, around 30% of which occur a single time. The top ten clonotypes cover approximately 30% of the sample.

The rearranged chain carries TRBV28 and TRBJ2-5, with TRBD1 matching 8 junction bases. The sample consisted of PBMCs, mostly from graft donor cells, taken 360 days after TCRalphabeta/CD19-depleted stem cell transplant. This sequence was found in a boy in the first two years of life who had a stem cell transplant for SCID, so the T cells may come from the graft donor. In nucleotides, the sequence is TGTGCCAGCATTGGAGCAGGGGGCCCGGGGGAGACCCAGTACTTC. It encodes CASIGAGGPGETQYF. With the rest looked up from the reference TRBV28 and TRBJ2-5 genes rather than sequenced, the full variable domain is DVKVTQSSRYLVKRTGEKVFLECVQDMDHENMFWYRQDPGLGLRLIYFSYDVKMKEKGDIPEGYSVSREKKERFSLILESASTNQTSMYLCASIGAGGPGETQYFGPGTRLLVL.